The text below deals with one TCR beta chain. Its cognate antigen is unknown. The junction does not match germline at one end; this may be a read error. The data were taken from a study of blood T cells in healthy people across ages. Findings of the study overall: More naive CD4+ cells and higher diversity were found in long-lived than in aged donors. Unknown CMV status may confound age-related changes in expanded clones. Roughly linear declines in TCR beta diversity per million T cells occurred with age. Those diversity estimates obtained from one million T cells were thought to be underestimates.

A J-beta primer mix and a sample-barcoded 5' primer were used in a second PCR of about 6 to 12 cycles. TCRdb analysed the 5' RACE reads with MiXCR anew, one entry per CDR3 protein. The repertoire holds around 1,000,000 distinct CDR3 sequences, around 25% seen once, with approximately 0.75% in the top ten. There are 14 residues in the CDR3. Germline CDR1 is MGHDK and CDR2 is SYGVNS. These records were also assigned to another study, of T cells of mothers and their children.

Sequencing was carried out using blood. The V and J genes are TRBV25-1 and TRBJ1-1; D gene uncertain. This TCR was sampled from a girl aged 2-10 years in good health. The CDR3: CVSSEFGRNTEAFF. The CDR3 DNA is TGTGTCAGCAGTGAATTCGGGCGGAACACTGAAGCTTTCTTT.